This T cell receptor beta chain comes out of a study of T cell clonality in common variable immunodeficiency. Produced via immunoSEQ multiplex PCR; TCRdb's table is partial and in-frame only. The table lists about 26,000 clones, with no singletons. This clone was recorded many times. Its antigen is not known. Read data end 3 residues before the CDR3 end; the end is taken from the germline J gene. The V and J ends lost 5 bases and 1 base respectively, with 14 bases between them. Germline CDR1 and CDR2: SEHNR and FQNEAQ (reference sequence). This CDR3 contains 15 residues. Study-wide results and limits: Fewer deletions and N-nucleotide insertions were reportedly seen in common variable immunodeficiency TCR beta sequences.

This chain links TRBV7-9 with TRBJ1-1, with D perhaps TRBD1 (6 bases). The sequenced material came from peripheral blood mononuclear cells. The clonotype was recovered from a human donor with common variable immunodeficiency. CDR3 DNA (partial): TGTGCCAGCAGCACTTGGACAGCACAGAACACTGAA. It specifies CASSTWTAQNTE. The full CDR3 protein is CASSTWTAQNTEAFF.